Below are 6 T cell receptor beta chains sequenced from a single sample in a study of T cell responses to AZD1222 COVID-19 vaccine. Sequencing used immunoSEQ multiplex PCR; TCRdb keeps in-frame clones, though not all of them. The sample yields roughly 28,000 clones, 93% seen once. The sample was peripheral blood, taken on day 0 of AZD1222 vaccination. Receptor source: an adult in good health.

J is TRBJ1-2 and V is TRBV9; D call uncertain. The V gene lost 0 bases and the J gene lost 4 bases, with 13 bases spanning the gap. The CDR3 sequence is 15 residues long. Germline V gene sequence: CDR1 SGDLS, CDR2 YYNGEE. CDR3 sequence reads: CASSVDSWALYGYTF. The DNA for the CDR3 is TGTGCCAGCAGCGTAGATTCATGGGCCCTCTATGGCTACACCTTC.

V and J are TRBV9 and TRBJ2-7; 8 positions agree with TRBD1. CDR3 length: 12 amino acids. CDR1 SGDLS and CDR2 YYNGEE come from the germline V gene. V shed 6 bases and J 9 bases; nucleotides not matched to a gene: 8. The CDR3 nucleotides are TGTGCCAGCAACCCCGGACAGGGTGTGCAGTACTTC. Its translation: CASNPGQGVQYF.

Here the CDR3 DNA reads TGTGCCAGCTCACCATACAGGGAAGTCCTCCACGAGCAGTACTTC. Residues: CASSPYREVLHEQYF. This rearrangement joins TRBV18 to TRBJ2-7; tentatively, D is TRBD1 (6 bases). CDR1 is KGHSH, CDR2 LQKENI, per germline. V was clipped by 2 bases and J by 5 bases, with 16 bases between them. This CDR3 spans 15 amino acids.

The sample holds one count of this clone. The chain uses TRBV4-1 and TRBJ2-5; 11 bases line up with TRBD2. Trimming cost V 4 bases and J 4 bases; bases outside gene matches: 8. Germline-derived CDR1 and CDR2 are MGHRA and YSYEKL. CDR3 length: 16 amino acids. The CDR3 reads CASSPQNLAGGETQYF. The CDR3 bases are TGCGCCAGCAGCCCCCAGAACCTAGCGGGAGGAGAGACCCAGTACTTC.

Here the CDR3 DNA reads TGTGCCAGCAGTTCGGTGGAGAGAGTTAACTATGGCTACACCTTC. It yields the protein CASSSVERVNYGYTF. The gene calls are TRBV27 and TRBJ1-2; D call uncertain. Per germline, CDR1 MNHEY and CDR2 SMNVEV (reference sequence). This CDR3 has 15 amino acids. V lost 4 bases, J lost 1 base, and 13 bases lay in between.

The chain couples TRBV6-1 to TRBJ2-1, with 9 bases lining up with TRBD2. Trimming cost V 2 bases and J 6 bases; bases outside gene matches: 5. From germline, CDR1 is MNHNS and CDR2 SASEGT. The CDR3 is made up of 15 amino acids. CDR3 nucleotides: TGTGCCAGCAGTGAATCCGGGACTAGCCTCAATGAGCAGTTCTTC. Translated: CASSESGTSLNEQFF.